A selection of T cell receptor beta chains follows, all from one sample in a study of blood T cells in healthy people across ages. TCRdb passed the 5' RACE reads through MiXCR, listing each CDR3 protein once. The sample shows around 1.7 million distinct CDR3 sequences, roughly 28% of them seen only once. Sequencing input: blood. The receptors stem from a woman in her thirties in good health. Both conserved end residues are part of each CDR3. Fields, in order: J gene, V gene, CDR3 protein.

TRBJ2-7	TRBV20-1	CSARDQQAAFEQYF
TRBJ2-7	TRBV18	CASSPTQGTSQYEQYF
TRBJ2-2	TRBV5-5	CASSLLGGAGGLFF
TRBJ1-1	TRBV7-9	CASSFREFAEAFF
TRBJ2-5	TRBV5-1	CASSSGRKGRGQETQYF
TRBJ2-1	TRBV6-2/TRBV6-3	CASSQGMEQFF
TRBJ1-2	TRBV12-3/TRBV12-4	CASSLSGSGRSYGYTF
TRBJ2-2	TRBV2	CAVGTSLNTGELFF
TRBJ1-1	TRBV10-3	CAISRGSNTEAFF
TRBJ1-2	TRBV20-1	CSAPRTGIGYGYTF
TRBJ1-2	TRBV6-5	CASSRDRGFYGYTF
TRBJ1-2	TRBV12-3/TRBV12-4	CASSAGQGNGYTF
TRBJ2-5	TRBV12-3/TRBV12-4	CASSLKLAAQETQYF
TRBJ2-6	TRBV12-3/TRBV12-4	CASTTSGRGSGANVLTF
TRBJ2-5	TRBV20-1	CSASIPGETQYF
TRBJ2-3	TRBV7-9	CASGLGTLGVADTQYF
TRBJ2-3	TRBV11-3	CASSLGGSQDTQYF
TRBJ2-4	TRBV6-5	CASRNAGGHKNIQYF
TRBJ1-1	TRBV29-1	CIAWGGWRTPGTEAFF
TRBJ1-1	TRBV28	CASSSTAGDGYTEAFF
TRBJ1-3	TRBV9	CASSPQDNTGNTIYF
TRBJ2-1	TRBV5-1	CASSFLEGDNYNEQFF
TRBJ2-3	TRBV7-2	CASSLSGMQYF
TRBJ1-1	TRBV29-1	CSAAKRAEAFF
TRBJ1-1	TRBV9	CASSVEGVKYTEAFF
TRBJ2-1	TRBV4-1	CASSPLRRGDNEQFF